The present TCR beta chain was sequenced within a study of early T cells in non-severe SARS-CoV-2 infection. Study background: Bulk RNA isolated from unsorted whole blood underwent sequencing; chains were not paired.

TCRdb redid the calling of the 5' RACE reads with MiXCR, one entry per CDR3 protein. This sample has just under 85,000 distinct CDR3 sequences, with about 10% found just once. V was clipped by 6 bases and J by 6 bases, with 14 bases between them. CDR3 length equals 14 residues. There are many counts of this clonotype. The rearrangement links TRBV12-3 or TRBV12-4 to TRBJ2-2, with D unresolved. Sequencing used whole blood, obtained at baseline. This sequence was found in an adult who was a healthcare worker with PCR-confirmed SARS-CoV-2 infection or an uninfected control (not recorded which). The CDR3 DNA reads as TGTGCCAGCAGCCTCCCGAATCGAGCCGGGGAGCTGTTTTTT. Its protein is CASSLPNRAGELFF.